Listed below are T cell receptor beta chains from one sample, sequenced in a study of T cell changes during pregnancy in multiple sclerosis. Here immunoSEQ multiplex PCR was the method, and the copy in TCRdb shows in-frame clones only, minus some. The sample lists 90,000 or so clones, around 93% occurring once. Sequencing was performed on peripheral blood, taken in the first trimester of pregnancy. These receptors were obtained from a female donor in good health, enrolled as a control in a pregnancy study. The CDR3 runs from the conserved cysteine through the conserved F or W. D genes are given only for firm matches. Not all rows give a size; the values are once, few, many and, for expanded clones, a class.

J gene | V gene | clone size | D gene | CDR3 protein | CDR3 DNA
TRBJ1-3 | TRBV5-1 | - | - | CASSLGTPYSGNTIYF | TGCGCCAGCAGCTTGGGGACACCGTACTCTGGAAACACCATATATTTT
TRBJ1-1 | TRBV5-1 | - | - | CASSAPSKRNTEAFF | TGCGCCAGCAGCGCCCCTTCAAAGCGAAACACTGAAGCTTTCTTT
TRBJ1-4 | TRBV5-1 | - | - | CASSSRTVGEKLFF | TGCGCCAGCAGCTCGAGGACAGTAGGGGAAAAACTGTTTTTT
TRBJ1-5 | TRBV9 | - | - | CASSVAPAGNQPQHF | TGTGCCAGCAGCGTAGCTCCGGCAGGGAATCAGCCCCAGCATTTT
TRBJ1-3 | TRBV4-3 | - | - | CASSQGYRAKNTIYF | TGCGCCAGCAGCCAAGGATACAGGGCTAAAAACACCATATATTTT
TRBJ2-7 | TRBV7-2 | once | TRBD1 | CASSSPGTALYRQYF | TGTGCCAGCAGCTCCCCCGGGACAGCCTTATACCGCCAGTACTTC
TRBJ2-1 | TRBV7-3 | once | TRBD2 | CASSLAGGLNEQFF | TGTGCCAGCAGCCTAGCGGGGGGACTGAATGAGCAGTTCTTC
TRBJ2-5 | TRBV30 | - | - | CAWKAGAETQYF | TGTGCCTGGAAGGCGGGGGCAGAGACCCAGTACTTC
TRBJ2-7 | TRBV4-3 | - | - | CASSQAVGETYEQYF | TGCGCCAGCAGCCAAGCCGTGGGAGAAACCTACGAGCAGTACTTC
TRBJ2-5 | TRBV6-4 | - | - | CASSDRPGSRETQYF | TGTGCCAGCAGTGATCGCCCCGGGTCCCGTGAGACCCAGTACTTC
TRBJ2-3 | TRBV5-1 | - | TRBD2 | CASSLLAGDADTQYF | TGCGCCAGCAGCTTGCTAGCGGGGGACGCAGATACGCAGTATTTT
TRBJ2-1 | TRBV27 | - | TRBD2 | CASSLTGGFQFF | TGTGCCAGCAGTTTAACGGGGGGGTTTCAGTTCTTC
TRBJ2-2 | TRBV4-2 | - | - | CASSQEGRDTGELFF | TGTGCCAGCAGCCAAGAGGGGCGCGACACCGGGGAGCTGTTTTTT
TRBJ1-1 | TRBV9 | few | - | CASSVVDSRNTEAFF | TGTGCCAGCAGCGTAGTCGACAGTCGGAACACTGAAGCTTTCTTT
TRBJ1-5 | TRBV27 | - | TRBD1 | CASSDTGDQPQHF | TGTGCCAGCAGCGACACAGGGGACCAGCCCCAGCATTTT